This T cell receptor (beta chain) comes out of a study of cytomegalovirus exposure and HLA in healthy donors. Study-level points and caveats: Highest at DRB1 and lowest at HLA-C, TCR association rates differed among HLA loci in a later analysis. It was likely that a cluster of highly shared sequence variants was a sequencing artifact.

Germline V gene sequence: CDR1 SNHLY, CDR2 FYNNEI. The CDR3 contains 13 residues. V shed 8 bases and J shed 5 bases, with 15 bases lying between them. With 60 Vbeta and 13 Jbeta primers, the PCR was carried out. Produced via immunoSEQ multiplex PCR; TCRdb's table is partial and in-frame only. The data show fewer than 150,000 clones, about 70% seen once. This clone was recorded only once. Its matching antigen is unknown. The receptor comes from a woman aged 40-49 years in good health and CMV-seronegative. The V call is TRBV2, the J call TRBJ1-2; TRBD1 might be the D (5 bases). Sequenced input: PBMCs. The CDR3: CASSLGVTYGYTF. The CDR3 DNA follows: TGTGCCAGCTCTCTAGGGGTGACGTATGGCTACACCTTC.